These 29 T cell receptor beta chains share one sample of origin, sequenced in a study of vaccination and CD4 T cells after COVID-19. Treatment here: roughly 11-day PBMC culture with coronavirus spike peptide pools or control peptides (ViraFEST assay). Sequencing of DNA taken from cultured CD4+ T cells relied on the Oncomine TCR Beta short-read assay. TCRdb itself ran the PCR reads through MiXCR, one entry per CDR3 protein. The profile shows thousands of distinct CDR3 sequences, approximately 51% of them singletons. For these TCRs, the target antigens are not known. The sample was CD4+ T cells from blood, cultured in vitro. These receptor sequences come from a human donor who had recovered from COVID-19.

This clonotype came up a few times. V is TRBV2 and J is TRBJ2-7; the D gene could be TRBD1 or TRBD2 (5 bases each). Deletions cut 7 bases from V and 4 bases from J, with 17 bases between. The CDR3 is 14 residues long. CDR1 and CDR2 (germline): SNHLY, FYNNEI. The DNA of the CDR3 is TGTGCCAGCAAGTTGAGGGGCCCTATTTACGAGCAGTACTTC. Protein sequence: CASKLRGPIYEQYF. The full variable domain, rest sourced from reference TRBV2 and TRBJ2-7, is EPEVTQTPSHQVTQMGQEVILRCVPISNHLYFYWYRQILGQKVEFLVSFYNNEISEKSEIFDDQFSVERPDGSNFTLKIRSTKLEDSAMYFCASKLRGPIYEQYFGPGTRLTVT.

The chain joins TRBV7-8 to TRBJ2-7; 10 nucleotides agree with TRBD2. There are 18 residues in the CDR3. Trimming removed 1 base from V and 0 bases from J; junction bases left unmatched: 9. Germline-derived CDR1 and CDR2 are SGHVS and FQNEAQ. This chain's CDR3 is CASSLVPSGGGSSYEQYF. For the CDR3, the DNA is TGTGCCAGCAGCTTAGTTCCTAGCGGGGGTGGAAGCTCCTACGAGCAGTACTTC.

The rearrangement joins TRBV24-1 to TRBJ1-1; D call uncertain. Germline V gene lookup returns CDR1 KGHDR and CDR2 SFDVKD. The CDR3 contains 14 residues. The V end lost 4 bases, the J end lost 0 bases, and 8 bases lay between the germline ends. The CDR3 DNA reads TGTGCCACCAGTGAGGGGAGAGTGAACACTGAAGCTTTCTTT. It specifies CATSEGRVNTEAFF.

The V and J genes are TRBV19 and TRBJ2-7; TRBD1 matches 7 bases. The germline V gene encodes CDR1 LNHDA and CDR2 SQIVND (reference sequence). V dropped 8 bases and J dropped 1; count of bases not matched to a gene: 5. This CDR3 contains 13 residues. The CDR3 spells CASGDRFSYEQYF. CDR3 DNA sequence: TGTGCCAGTGGGGACAGATTTTCCTACGAGCAGTACTTC.

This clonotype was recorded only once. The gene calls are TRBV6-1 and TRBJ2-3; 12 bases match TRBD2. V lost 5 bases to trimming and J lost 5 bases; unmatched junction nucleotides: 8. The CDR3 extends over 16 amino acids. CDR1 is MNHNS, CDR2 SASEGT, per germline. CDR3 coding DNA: TGTGCCAGCAGTCCCCAACAGACTAGCGGGGGAGATACGCAGTATTTT. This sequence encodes CASSPQQTSGGDTQYF.

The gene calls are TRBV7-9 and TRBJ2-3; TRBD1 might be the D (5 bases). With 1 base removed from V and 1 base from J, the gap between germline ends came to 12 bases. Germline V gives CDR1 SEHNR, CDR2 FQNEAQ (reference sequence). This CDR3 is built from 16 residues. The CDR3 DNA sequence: TGTGCCAGCAGCTTAGTGGCAGGGCCGGGCACAGATACGCAGTATTTT. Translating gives CASSLVAGPGTDTQYF.

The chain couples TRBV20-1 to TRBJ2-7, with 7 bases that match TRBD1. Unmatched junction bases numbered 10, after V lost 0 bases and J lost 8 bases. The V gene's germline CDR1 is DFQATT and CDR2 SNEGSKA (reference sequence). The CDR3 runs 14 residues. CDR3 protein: CSARDPDRASQQYF. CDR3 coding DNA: TGCAGTGCTAGAGACCCCGACAGGGCTAGCCAGCAGTACTTC.

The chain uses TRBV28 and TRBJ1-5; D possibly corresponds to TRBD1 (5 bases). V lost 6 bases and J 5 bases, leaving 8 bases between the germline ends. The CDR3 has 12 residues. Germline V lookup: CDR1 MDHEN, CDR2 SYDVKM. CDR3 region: CASRGGDQPQHF. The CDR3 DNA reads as TGTGCCAGCAGGGGGGGGGATCAGCCCCAGCATTTT.

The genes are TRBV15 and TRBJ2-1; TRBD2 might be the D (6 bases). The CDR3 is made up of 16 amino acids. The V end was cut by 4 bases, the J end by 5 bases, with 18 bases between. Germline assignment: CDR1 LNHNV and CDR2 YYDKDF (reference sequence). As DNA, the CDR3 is TGTGCCACCAGCACCTTTGGTGGAGGGCCCGACAATGAGCAGTTCTTC. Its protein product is CATSTFGGGPDNEQFF.

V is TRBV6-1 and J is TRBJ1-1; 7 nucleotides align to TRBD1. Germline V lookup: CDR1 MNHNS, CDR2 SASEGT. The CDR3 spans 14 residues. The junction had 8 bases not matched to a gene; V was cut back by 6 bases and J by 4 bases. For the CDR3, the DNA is TGTGCCAGCAGCAGCCTACAGGGGATCACTGAAGCTTTCTTT. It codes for CASSSLQGITEAFF.

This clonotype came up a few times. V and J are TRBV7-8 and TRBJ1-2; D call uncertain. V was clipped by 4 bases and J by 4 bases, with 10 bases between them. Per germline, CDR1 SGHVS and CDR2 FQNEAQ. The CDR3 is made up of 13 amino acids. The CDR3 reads CASSSLAGYGYTF. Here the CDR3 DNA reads TGTGCCAGCAGCTCCTTGGCAGGCTATGGCTACACCTTC.

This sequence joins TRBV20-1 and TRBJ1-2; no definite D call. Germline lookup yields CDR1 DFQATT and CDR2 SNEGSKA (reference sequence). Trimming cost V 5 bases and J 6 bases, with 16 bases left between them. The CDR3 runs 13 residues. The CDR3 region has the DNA TGCAGTGCTGGAAGCGGAGGGAGAAATGGCTACACCTTC. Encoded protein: CSAGSGGRNGYTF.

Here the CDR3 reads CASSEIQGRKQYF. CDR3 sequence (DNA): TGTGCCAGCAGCGAGATACAGGGGAGGAAGCAGTACTTC. The J gene is TRBJ2-7, the V gene TRBV14; D may be TRBD1 (7 bases). Germline loops: CDR1 SGHDN, CDR2 FVKESK. The CDR3 runs to 13 residues. Trimming stripped 5 bases from V and 8 bases from J, with 16 bases between.

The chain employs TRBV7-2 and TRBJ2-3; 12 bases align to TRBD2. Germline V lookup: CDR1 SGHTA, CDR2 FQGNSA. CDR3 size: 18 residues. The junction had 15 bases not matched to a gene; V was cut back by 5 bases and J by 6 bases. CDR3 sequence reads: CASSTRGLAGLQRDTQYF. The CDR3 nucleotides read TGTGCCAGCAGCACCAGGGGACTAGCGGGCCTTCAGCGGGATACGCAGTATTTT. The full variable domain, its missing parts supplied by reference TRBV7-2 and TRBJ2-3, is GAGVSQSPSNKVTEKGKDVELRCDPISGHTALYWYRQSLGQGLEFLIYFQGNSAPDKSGLPSDRFSAERTGGSVSTLTIQRTQQEDSAVYLCASSTRGLAGLQRDTQYFGPGTRLTVL.

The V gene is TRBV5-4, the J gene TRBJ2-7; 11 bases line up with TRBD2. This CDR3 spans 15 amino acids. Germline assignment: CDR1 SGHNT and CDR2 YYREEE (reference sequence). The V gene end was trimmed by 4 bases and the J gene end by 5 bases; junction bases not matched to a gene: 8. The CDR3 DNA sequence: TGTGCCAGCAGCCCTAAGACTAGCGGGGCAAACGAGCAGTACTTC. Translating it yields CASSPKTSGANEQYF.

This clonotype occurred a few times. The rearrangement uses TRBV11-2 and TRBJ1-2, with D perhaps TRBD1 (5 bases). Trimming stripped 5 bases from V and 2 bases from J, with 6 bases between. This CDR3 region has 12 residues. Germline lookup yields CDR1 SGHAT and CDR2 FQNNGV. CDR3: CASSEGNYGYTF. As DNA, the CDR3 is TGTGCCAGCAGCGAGGGGAACTATGGCTACACCTTC. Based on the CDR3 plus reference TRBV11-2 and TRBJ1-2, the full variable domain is EAGVAQSPRYKIIEKRQSVAFWCNPISGHATLYWYQQILGQGPKLLIQFQNNGVVDDSQLPKDRFSAERLKGVDSTLKIQPAKLEDSAVYLCASSEGNYGYTFGSGTRLTVV.

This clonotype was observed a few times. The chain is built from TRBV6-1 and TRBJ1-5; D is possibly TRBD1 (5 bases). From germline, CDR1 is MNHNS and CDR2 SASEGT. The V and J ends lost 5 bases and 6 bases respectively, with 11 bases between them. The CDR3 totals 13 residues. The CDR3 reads CASSPRDVQPQHF. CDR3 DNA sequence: TGTGCCAGCAGTCCCCGGGACGTTCAGCCCCAGCATTTT.

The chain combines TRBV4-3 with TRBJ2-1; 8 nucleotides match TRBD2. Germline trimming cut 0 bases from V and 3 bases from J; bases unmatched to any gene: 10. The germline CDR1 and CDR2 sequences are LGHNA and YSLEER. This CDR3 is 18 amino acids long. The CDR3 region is CASSQESLAGGIYNEQFF. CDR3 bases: TGCGCCAGCAGCCAAGAATCTTTGGCGGGAGGCATCTACAATGAGCAGTTCTTC.

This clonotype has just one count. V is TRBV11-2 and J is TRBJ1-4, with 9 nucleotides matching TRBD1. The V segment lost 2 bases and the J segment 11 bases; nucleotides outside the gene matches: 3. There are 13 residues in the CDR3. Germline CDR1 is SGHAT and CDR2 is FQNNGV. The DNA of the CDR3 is TGTGCCAGCAGCTTAACAGGGGGCCGGAAACTGTTTTTT. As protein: CASSLTGGRKLFF.

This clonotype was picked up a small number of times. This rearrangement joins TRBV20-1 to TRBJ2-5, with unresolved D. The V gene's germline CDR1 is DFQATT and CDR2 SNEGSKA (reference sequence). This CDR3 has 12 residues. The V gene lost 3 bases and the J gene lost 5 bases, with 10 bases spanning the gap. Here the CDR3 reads CSASIRMETQYF. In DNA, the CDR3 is TGCAGTGCTAGTATCCGAATGGAGACCCAGTACTTC.

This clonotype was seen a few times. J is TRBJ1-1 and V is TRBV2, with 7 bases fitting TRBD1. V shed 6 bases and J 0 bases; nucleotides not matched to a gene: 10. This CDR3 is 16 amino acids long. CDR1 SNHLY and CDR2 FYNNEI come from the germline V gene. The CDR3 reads CASRHYLGTVNTEAFF. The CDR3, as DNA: TGTGCCAGCAGACACTATCTAGGGACAGTGAACACTGAAGCTTTCTTT.

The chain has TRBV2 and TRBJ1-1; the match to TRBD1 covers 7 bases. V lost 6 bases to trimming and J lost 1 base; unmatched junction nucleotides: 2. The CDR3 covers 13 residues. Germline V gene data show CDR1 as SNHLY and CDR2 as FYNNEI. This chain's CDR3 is CASSRQGNTEAFF. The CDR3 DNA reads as TGTGCCAGCAGCCGACAGGGGAACACTGAAGCTTTCTTT.

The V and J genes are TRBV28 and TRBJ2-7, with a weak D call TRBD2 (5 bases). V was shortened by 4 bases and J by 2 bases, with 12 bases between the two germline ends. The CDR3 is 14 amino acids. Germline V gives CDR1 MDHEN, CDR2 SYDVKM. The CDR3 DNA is TGTGCCAGCAGTTCAGCGGATCGAGCCTACGAGCAGTACTTC. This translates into CASSSADRAYEQYF.

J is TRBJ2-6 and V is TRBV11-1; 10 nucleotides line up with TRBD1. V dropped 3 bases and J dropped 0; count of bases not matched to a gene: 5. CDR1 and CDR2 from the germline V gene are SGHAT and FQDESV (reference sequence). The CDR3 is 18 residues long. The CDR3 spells CASSFGTGVFSGANVLTF. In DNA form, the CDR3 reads TGTGCCAGCAGCTTCGGGACAGGGGTGTTCTCTGGGGCCAACGTCCTGACTTTC.

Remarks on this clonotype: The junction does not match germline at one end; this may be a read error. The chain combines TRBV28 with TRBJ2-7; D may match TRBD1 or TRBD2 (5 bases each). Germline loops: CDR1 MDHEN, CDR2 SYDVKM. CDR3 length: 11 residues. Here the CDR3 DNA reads TGTGCCAGCAGTCCTTCCCGGGACCTCAACTTC. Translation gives CASSPSRDLNF.

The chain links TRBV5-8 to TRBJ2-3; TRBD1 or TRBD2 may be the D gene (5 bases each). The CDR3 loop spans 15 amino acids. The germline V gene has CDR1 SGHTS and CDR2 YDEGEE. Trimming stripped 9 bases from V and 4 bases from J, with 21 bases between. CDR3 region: CATTRDAGVADTQYF. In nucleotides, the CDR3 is TGTGCCACCACCCGGGACGCAGGTGTGGCAGATACGCAGTATTTT.

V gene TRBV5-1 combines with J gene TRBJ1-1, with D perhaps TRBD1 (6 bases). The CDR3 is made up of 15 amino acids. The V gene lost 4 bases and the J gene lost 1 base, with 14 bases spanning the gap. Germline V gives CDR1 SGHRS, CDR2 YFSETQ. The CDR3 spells CASSPAGHQNTEAFF. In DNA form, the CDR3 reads TGCGCCAGCAGCCCGGCGGGACACCAGAACACTGAAGCTTTCTTT.

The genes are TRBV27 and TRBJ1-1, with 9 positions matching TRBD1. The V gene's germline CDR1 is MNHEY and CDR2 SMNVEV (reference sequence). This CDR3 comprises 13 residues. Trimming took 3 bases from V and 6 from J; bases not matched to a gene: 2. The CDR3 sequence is CASSFGTGSEAFF. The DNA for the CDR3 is TGTGCCAGCAGTTTCGGGACAGGGTCTGAAGCTTTCTTT.

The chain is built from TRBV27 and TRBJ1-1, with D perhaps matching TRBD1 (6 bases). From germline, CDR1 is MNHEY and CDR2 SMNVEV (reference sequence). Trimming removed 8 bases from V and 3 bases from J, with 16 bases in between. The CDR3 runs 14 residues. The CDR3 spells CASSPGGAHTEAFF. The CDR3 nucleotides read TGTGCCAGCTCCCCGGGGGGCGCGCACACTGAAGCTTTCTTT.